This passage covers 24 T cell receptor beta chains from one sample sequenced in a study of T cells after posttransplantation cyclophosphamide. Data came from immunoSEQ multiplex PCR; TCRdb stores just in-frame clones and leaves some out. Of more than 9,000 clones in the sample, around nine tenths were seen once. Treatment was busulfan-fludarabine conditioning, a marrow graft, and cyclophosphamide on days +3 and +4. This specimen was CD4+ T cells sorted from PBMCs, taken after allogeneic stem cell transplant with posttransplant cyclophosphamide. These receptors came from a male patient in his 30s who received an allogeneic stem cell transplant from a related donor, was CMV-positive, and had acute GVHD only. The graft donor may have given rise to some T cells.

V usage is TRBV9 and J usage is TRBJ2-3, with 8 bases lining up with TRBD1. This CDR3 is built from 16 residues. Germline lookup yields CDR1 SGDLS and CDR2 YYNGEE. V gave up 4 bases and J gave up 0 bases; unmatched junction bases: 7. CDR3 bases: TGTGCCAGCAGCCTAGACAGGGGCCGAAGCACAGATACGCAGTATTTT. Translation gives CASSLDRGRSTDTQYF.

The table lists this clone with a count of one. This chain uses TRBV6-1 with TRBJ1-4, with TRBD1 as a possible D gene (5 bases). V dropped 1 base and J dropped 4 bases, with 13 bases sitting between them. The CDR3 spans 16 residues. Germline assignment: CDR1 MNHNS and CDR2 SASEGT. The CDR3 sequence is CASSEGGGDFNEKLFF. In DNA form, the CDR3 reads TGTGCCAGCAGTGAAGGGGGCGGGGACTTTAATGAAAAACTGTTTTTT.

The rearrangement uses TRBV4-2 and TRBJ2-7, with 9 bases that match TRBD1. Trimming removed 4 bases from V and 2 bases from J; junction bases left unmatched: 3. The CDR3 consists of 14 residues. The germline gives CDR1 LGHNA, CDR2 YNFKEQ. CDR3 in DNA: TGTGCCAGCAGCCCGGACAGGGGCCCCTACGAGCAGTACTTC. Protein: CASSPDRGPYEQYF.

This chain's CDR3 is CASSIRDRPYEQYF. The CDR3 DNA sequence: TGTGCCAGTAGTATACGGGACAGGCCCTACGAGCAGTACTTC. This chain joins TRBV19 and TRBJ2-7; 8 bases line up with TRBD1. This CDR3 region has 14 residues. The junction had 2 bases not matched to a gene; V was cut back by 2 bases and J by 2 bases. Germline V gene sequence: CDR1 LNHDA, CDR2 SQIVND (reference sequence).

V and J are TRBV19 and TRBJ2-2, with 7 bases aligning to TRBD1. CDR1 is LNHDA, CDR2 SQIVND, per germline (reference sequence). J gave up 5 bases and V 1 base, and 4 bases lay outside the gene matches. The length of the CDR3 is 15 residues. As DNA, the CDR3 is TGTGCCAGTAGTATAGTTCCCAGGGGGACCGGGGAGCTGTTTTTT. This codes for CASSIVPRGTGELFF.

For the CDR3, the DNA is TGCGCCAGCAGCGTCCGACAGGGGCAAGACTCCGGAAACACCATATATTTT. This translates into CASSVRQGQDSGNTIYF. The J gene is TRBJ1-3, the V gene TRBV5-1; TRBD1 aligns across 8 bases. This CDR3 region has 17 residues. With V trimmed by 4 bases and J by 4 bases, 13 bases remained unmatched. Germline loops: CDR1 SGHRS, CDR2 YFSETQ.

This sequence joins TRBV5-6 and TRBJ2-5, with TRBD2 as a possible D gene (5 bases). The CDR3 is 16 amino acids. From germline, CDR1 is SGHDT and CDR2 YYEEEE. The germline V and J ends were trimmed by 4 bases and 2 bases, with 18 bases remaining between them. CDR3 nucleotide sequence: TGTGCCAGCAGCCTTGCGGGTCTCTCTCGGCAAGAGACCCAGTACTTC. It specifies CASSLAGLSRQETQYF.

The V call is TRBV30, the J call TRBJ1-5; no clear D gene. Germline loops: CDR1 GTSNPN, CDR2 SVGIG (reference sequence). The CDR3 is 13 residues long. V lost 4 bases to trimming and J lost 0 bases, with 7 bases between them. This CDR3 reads CAWNRGSNQPQHF. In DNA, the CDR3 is TGTGCCTGGAACCGGGGTAGCAATCAGCCCCAGCATTTT.

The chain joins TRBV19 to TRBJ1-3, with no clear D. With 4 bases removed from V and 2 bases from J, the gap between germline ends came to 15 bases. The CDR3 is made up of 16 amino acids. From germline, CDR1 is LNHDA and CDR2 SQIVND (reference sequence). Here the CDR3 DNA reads TGTGCCAGTAGTACCTCCCAGGTCGGGGCTGGAAACACCATATATTTT. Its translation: CASSTSQVGAGNTIYF. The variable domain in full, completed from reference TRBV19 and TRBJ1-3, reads DGGITQSPKYLFRKEGQNVTLSCEQNLNHDAMYWYRQDPGQGLRLIYYSQIVNDFQKGDIAEGYSVSREKKESFPLTVTSAQKNPTAFYLCASSTSQVGAGNTIYFGEGSWLTVV.

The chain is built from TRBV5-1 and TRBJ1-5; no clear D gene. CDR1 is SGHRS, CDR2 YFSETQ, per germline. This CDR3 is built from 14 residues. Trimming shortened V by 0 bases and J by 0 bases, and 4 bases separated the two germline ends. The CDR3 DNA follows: TGCGCCAGCAGCTTGGACTCTAGCAATCAGCCCCAGCATTTT. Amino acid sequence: CASSLDSSNQPQHF. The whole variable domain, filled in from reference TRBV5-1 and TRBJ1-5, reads KAGVTQTPRYLIKTRGQQVTLSCSPISGHRSVSWYQQTPGQGLQFLFEYFSETQRNKGNFPGRFSGRQFSNSRSEMNVSTLELGDSALYLCASSLDSSNQPQHFGDGTRLSIL.

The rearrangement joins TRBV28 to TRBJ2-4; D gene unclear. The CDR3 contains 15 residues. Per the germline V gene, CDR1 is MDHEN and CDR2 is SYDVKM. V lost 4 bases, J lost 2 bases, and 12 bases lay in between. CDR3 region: CASSSSPVTKNIQYF. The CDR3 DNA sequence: TGTGCCAGCAGTTCCAGTCCTGTAACCAAAAACATTCAGTACTTC.

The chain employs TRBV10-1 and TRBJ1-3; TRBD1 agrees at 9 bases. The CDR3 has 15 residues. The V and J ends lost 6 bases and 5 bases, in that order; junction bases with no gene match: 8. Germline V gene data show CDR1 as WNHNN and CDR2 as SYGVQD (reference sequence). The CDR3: CASRVTGGIRNTIYF. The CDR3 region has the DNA TGCGCCAGCAGGGTTACAGGGGGCATCAGAAACACCATATATTTT.

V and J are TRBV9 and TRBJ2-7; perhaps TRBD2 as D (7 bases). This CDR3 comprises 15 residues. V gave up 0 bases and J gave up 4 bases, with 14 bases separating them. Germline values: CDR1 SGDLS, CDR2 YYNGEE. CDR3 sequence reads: CASSVATEGGYEQYF. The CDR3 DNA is TGTGCCAGCAGCGTAGCTACGGAGGGGGGGTACGAGCAGTACTTC. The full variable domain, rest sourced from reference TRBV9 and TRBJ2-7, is DSGVTQTPKHLITATGQRVTLRCSPRSGDLSVYWYQQSLDQGLQFLIQYYNGEERAKGNILERFSAQQFPDLHSELNLSSLELGDSALYFCASSVATEGGYEQYFGPGTRLTVT.

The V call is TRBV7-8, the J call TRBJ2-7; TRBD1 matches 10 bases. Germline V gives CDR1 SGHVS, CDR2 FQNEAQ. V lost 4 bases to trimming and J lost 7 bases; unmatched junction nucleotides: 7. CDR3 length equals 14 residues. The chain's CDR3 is CASSSPGQGSEQYF. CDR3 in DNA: TGTGCCAGCAGCTCGCCGGGACAGGGGTCAGAGCAGTACTTC.

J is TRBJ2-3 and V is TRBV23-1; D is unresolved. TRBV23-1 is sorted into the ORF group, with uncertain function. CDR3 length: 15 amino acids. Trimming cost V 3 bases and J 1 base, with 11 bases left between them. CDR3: CASSHHTAGTDTQYF. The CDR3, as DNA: TGCGCCAGCAGTCACCACACCGCCGGCACAGATACGCAGTATTTT.

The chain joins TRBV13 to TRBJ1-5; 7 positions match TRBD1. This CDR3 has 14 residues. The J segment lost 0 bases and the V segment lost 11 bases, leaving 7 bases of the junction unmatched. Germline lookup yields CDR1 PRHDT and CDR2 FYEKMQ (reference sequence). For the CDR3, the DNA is TGTGCCGGACTCCAGGGGGATAGCAATCAGCCCCAGCATTTT. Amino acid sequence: CAGLQGDSNQPQHF.

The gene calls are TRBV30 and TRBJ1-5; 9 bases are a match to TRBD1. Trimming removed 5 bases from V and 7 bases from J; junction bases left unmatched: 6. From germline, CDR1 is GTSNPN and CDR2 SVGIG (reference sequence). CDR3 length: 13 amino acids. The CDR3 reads CAWDRGVRQPQHF. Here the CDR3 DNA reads TGTGCCTGGGACAGGGGGGTAAGGCAGCCCCAGCATTTT.

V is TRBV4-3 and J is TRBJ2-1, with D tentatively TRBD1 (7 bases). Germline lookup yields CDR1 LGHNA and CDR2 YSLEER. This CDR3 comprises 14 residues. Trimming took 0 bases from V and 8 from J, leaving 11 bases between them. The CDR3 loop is CASSQETGRHEQFF. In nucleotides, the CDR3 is TGCGCCAGCAGCCAAGAGACAGGGAGGCATGAGCAGTTCTTC.

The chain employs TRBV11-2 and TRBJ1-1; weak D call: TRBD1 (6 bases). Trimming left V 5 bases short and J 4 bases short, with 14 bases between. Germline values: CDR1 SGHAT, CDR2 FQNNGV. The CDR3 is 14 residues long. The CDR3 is CASSAIQGTTEAFF. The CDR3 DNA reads TGTGCCAGCAGCGCGATTCAGGGGACCACTGAAGCTTTCTTT.

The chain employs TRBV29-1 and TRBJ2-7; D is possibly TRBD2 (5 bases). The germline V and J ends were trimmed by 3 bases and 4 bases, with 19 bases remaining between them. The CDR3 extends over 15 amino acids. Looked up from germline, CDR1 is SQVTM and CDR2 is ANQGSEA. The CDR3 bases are TGCAGCGTTGAGGATCCGCGGGCCCTTAGTTACGAGCAGTACTTC. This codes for CSVEDPRALSYEQYF.

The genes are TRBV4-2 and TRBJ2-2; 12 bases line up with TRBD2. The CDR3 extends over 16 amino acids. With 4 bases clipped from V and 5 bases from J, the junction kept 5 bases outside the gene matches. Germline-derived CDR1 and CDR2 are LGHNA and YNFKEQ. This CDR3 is CASSPGGLAGTGELFF. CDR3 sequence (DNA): TGTGCCAGCAGCCCGGGAGGACTAGCGGGGACCGGGGAGCTGTTTTTT.

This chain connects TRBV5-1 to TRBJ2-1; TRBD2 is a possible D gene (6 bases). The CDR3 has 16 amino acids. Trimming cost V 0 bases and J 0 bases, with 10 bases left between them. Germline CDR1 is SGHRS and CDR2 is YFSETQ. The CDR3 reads CASSLVAGTSYNEQFF. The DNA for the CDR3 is TGCGCCAGCAGCTTGGTTGCGGGGACCTCCTACAATGAGCAGTTCTTC.

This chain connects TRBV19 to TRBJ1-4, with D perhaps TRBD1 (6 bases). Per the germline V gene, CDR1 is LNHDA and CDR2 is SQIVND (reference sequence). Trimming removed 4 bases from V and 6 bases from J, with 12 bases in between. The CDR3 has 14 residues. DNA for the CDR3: TGTGCCAGTAGTAAGGGGGTCCGGGATGAAAAACTGTTTTTT. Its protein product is CASSKGVRDEKLFF. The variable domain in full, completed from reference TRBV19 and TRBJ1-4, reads DGGITQSPKYLFRKEGQNVTLSCEQNLNHDAMYWYRQDPGQGLRLIYYSQIVNDFQKGDIAEGYSVSREKKESFPLTVTSAQKNPTAFYLCASSKGVRDEKLFFGSGTQLSVL.

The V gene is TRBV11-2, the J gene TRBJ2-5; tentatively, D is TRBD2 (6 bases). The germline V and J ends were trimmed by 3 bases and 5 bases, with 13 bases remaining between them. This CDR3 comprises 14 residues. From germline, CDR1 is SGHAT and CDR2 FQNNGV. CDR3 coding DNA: TGTGCCAGCAGCTTCGCTAGCGCGGAGGAGACCCAGTACTTC. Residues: CASSFASAEETQYF.